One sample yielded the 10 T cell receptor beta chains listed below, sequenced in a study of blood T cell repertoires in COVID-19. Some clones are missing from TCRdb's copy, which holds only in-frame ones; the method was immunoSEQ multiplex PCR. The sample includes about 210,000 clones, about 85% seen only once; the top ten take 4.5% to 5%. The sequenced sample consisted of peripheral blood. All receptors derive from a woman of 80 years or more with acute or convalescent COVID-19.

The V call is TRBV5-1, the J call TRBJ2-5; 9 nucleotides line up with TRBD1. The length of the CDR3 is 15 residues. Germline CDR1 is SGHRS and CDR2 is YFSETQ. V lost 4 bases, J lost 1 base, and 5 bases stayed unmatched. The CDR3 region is CASSGTGYSQETQYF. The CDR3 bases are TGCGCCAGCAGCGGGACAGGGTATAGCCAAGAGACCCAGTACTTC.

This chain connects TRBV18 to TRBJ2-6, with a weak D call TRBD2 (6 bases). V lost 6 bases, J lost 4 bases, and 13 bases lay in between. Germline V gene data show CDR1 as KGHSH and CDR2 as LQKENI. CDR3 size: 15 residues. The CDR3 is CASSLPGVGANVLTF. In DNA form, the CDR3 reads TGTGCCAGCTCCCTTCCGGGGGTAGGGGCCAACGTCCTGACTTTC.

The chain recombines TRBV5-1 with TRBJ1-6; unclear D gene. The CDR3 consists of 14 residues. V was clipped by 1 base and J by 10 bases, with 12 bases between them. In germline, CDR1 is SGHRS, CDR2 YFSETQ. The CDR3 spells CASSLWGSGSPLHF. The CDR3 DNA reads TGCGCCAGCAGCTTGTGGGGTTCGGGATCACCCCTCCACTTT.

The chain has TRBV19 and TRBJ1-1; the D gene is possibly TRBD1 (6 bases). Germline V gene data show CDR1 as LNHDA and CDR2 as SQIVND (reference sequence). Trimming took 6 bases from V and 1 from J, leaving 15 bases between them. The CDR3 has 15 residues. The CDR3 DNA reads TGTGCCAGTAGAATCCGGACAGCAACGAACACTGAAGCTTTCTTT. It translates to CASRIRTATNTEAFF.

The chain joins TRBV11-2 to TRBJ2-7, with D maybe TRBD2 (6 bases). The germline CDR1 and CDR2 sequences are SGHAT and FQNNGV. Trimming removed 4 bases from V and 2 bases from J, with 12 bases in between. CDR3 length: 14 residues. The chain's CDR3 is CASSWTTQTYEQYF. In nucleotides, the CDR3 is TGTGCCAGCAGCTGGACTACCCAAACCTACGAGCAGTACTTC.

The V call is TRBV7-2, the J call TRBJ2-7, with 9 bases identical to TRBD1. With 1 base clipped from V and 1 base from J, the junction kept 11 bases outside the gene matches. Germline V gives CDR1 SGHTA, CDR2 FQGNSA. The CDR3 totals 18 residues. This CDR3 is CASSLEAIGTGNSYEQYF. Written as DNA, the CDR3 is TGTGCCAGCAGCTTAGAAGCGATCGGGACAGGGAATTCCTACGAGCAGTACTTC.

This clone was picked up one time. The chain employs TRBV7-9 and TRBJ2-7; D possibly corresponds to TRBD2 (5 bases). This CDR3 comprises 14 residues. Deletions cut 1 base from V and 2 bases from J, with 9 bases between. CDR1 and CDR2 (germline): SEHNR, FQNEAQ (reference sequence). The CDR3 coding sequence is TGTGCCAGCAGCTTAGGGGCGGGCCCCTACGAGCAGTACTTC. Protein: CASSLGAGPYEQYF.

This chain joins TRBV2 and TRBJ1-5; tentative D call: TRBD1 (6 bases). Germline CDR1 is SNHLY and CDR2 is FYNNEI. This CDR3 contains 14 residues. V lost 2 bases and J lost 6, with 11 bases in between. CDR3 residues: CASSEQGKGQPQHF. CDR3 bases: TGTGCCAGCAGTGAACAGGGGAAAGGTCAGCCCCAGCATTTT. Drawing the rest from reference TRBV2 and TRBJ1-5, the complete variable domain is EPEVTQTPSHQVTQMGQEVILRCVPISNHLYFYWYRQILGQKVEFLVSFYNNEISEKSEIFDDQFSVERPDGSNFTLKIRSTKLEDSAMYFCASSEQGKGQPQHFGDGTRLSIL.

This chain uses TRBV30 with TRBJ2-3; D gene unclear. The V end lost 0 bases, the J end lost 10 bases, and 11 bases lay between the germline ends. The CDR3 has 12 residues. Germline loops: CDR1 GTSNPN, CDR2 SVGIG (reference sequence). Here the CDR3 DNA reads TGTGCCTGGAGTGTGAGAGATGTACCGCAGTATTTT. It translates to CAWSVRDVPQYF.

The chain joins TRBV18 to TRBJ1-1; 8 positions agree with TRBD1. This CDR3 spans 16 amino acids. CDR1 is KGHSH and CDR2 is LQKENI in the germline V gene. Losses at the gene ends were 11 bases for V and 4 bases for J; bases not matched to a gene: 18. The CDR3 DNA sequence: TGTGCCGGAGCAGGGGGCTGGGGTTTGACGGGCACTGAAGCTTTCTTT. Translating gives CAGAGGWGLTGTEAFF.